This T cell receptor (beta chain) was obtained from a study of blood T cell repertoires in COVID-19. As for the study in general: PBMCs, B-cell-depleted T cells, or T cells provided the cDNA or gDNA that made up the material.

Libraries were prepared by immunoSEQ multiplex PCR; TCRdb keeps only in-frame clonotypes and omits some of them. Of over 55,000 clones listed, 91% are singletons. With 10 bases removed from V and 0 bases from J, the gap between germline ends came to 13 bases. Germline CDR1 is SGDLS and CDR2 is YYNGEE. The CDR3 is 13 amino acids. The sequence was collected from a human donor in a cohort sampled during active COVID-19. The V gene is TRBV9, the J gene TRBJ1-2; D might be TRBD1 (5 bases). The sequenced sample was peripheral blood. DNA for the CDR3: TGTGCCTCCGGCGGGGGGGCTAACTATGGCTACACCTTC. Amino acids: CASGGGANYGYTF.